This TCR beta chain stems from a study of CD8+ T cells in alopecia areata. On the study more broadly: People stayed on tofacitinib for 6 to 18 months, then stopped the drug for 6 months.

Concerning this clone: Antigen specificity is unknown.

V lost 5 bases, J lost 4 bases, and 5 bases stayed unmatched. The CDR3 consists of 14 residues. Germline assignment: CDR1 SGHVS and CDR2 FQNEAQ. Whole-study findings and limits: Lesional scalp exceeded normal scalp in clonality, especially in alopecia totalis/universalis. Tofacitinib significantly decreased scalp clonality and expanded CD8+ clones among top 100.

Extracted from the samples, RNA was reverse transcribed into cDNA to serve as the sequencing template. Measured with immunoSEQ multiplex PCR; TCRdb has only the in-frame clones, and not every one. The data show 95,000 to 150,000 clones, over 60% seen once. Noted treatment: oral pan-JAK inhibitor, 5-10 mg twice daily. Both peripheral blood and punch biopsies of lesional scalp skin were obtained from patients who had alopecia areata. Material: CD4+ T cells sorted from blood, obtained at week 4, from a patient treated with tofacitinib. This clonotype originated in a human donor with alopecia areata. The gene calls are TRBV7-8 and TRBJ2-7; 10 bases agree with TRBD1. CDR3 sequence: CASSRAGQGYEQYF. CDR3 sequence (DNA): TGTGCCAGCAGCCGTGCGGGACAGGGGTACGAGCAGTACTTC.